Listed here are 4 T cell receptor beta chains from one sample, sequenced in a study of blood T cell repertoires in COVID-19. Profiled with immunoSEQ multiplex PCR; TCRdb holds only in-frame clones, not every one. The sample carries approximately 250,000 clones, 75% to 95% recorded once. The sample was PBMCs or T cells enriched from blood (not recorded which). These receptors all come from a middle-aged man who had been exposed to COVID-19.

The V and J genes are TRBV7-6 and TRBJ2-1; D is undetermined. Germline V gene lookup returns CDR1 SGHVS and CDR2 FNYEAQ. Trimming removed 4 bases at V and 5 bases at J, with 12 bases between. There are 14 residues in the CDR3. The CDR3 protein is CASSSAPDNNEQFF. Here the CDR3 DNA reads TGTGCCAGCAGCTCTGCGCCCGACAACAATGAGCAGTTCTTC.

J is TRBJ1-3 and V is TRBV19; D may be TRBD1 (5 bases). V gave up 7 bases and J gave up 5 bases, with 18 bases separating them. Germline V gene data show CDR1 as LNHDA and CDR2 as SQIVND (reference sequence). There are 15 residues in the CDR3. The CDR3, as DNA: TGTGCCAGTACCCCTCGGGCAGGGAGGCGAAACACCATATATTTT. Translated, it gives CASTPRAGRRNTIYF.

The rearrangement joins TRBV2 to TRBJ1-1, with 7 bases fitting TRBD1. Germline loops: CDR1 SNHLY, CDR2 FYNNEI. This CDR3 is 14 amino acids long. Trimming at V came to 6 bases and at J to 0 bases, leaving 4 bases not matched to a gene. CDR3 in amino acids: CASRWDSLNTEAFF. The CDR3 DNA reads as TGTGCCAGCAGGTGGGACAGCCTGAACACTGAAGCTTTCTTT.

The CDR3: CSARTGAAAFF. The CDR3 nucleotides are TGCAGTGCTAGGACAGGGGCGGCCGCTTTCTTT. This rearrangement joins TRBV20-1 to TRBJ1-1; 8 nucleotides align to TRBD1. Germline V gene lookup returns CDR1 DFQATT and CDR2 SNEGSKA (reference sequence). The V and J ends lost 3 bases and 11 bases, in that order; junction bases with no gene match: 5. The CDR3 consists of 11 residues.